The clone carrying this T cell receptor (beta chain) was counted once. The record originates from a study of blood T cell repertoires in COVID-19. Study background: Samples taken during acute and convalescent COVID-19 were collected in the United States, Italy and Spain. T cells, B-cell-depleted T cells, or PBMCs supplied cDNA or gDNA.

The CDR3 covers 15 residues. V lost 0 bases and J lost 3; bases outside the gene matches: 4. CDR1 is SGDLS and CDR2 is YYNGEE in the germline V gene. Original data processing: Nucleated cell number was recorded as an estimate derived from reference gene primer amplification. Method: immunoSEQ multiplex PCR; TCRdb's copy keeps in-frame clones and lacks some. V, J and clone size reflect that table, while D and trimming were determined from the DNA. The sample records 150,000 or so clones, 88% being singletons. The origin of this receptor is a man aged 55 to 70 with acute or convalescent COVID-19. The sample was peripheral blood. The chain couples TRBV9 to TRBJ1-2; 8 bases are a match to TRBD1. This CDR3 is CASSVAGGADYGYTF. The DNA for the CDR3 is TGTGCCAGCAGCGTAGCAGGGGGCGCAGACTATGGCTACACCTTC.